This paragraph covers one TCR beta chain sequence. The antigen remains unidentified. Isolated RNA was reverse transcribed in full, so expressed TCRB transcripts were sequenced. The protocol was immunoSEQ multiplex PCR, while the TCRdb copy is restricted to in-frame clones and leaves out a portion. Of some 660,000 clones in the sample, roughly 13% were seen once. The record originates from a study of beta chain features in type 1 diabetes. Regarding the study as a whole: TCRB CDR3s from Type 1 diabetes patients were moderately but significantly shorter in all four CD4+ subsets.

This CDR3 is 13 amino acids long. Trimming took off 3 bases at V and 2 bases at J, with 9 bases between the two ends. Germline V gene data show CDR1 as SGHDT and CDR2 as YYEEEE. The sample comprised naive CD4+ T cells from blood. The clonotype comes from a man between 18 and 29 years old with type 1 diabetes. The genes are TRBV5-6 and TRBJ2-7; D might be TRBD1 or TRBD2, each matching 5 bases. CDR3 DNA sequence: TGTGCCAGCAGCTCGGGACCCGCCTACGAGCAGTACTTC. Its translation is CASSSGPAYEQYF. The full variable domain, completed using reference TRBV5-6 and TRBJ2-7, is DAGVTQSPTHLIKTRGQQVTLRCSPKSGHDTVSWYQQALGQGPQFIFQYYEEEERQRGNFPDRFSGHQFPNYSSELNVNALLLGDSALYLCASSSGPAYEQYFGPGTRLTVT.